Sequencing of this T cell receptor (beta chain) was carried out in a study of blood T cell repertoires in COVID-19. Method: immunoSEQ multiplex PCR; TCRdb's copy keeps in-frame clones and lacks some. The sample records some 150,000 clones, around 90% being singletons. The V and J ends lost 1 base and 7 bases, in that order; junction bases with no gene match: 10. From germline, CDR1 is SGHRS and CDR2 YFSETQ. This CDR3 is 15 amino acids long. This clone was counted a few times. Sequencing was performed on peripheral blood. The chain uses TRBV5-1 and TRBJ1-1, with TRBD1 matching 7 bases. The TCR was taken from a woman aged 55-70 years who had recovered from COVID-19. The CDR3 DNA is TGCGCCAGCAGCTTGCGCCAGACAGGGTACGGTGAAGCTTTCTTT. Its translation is CASSLRQTGYGEAFF.